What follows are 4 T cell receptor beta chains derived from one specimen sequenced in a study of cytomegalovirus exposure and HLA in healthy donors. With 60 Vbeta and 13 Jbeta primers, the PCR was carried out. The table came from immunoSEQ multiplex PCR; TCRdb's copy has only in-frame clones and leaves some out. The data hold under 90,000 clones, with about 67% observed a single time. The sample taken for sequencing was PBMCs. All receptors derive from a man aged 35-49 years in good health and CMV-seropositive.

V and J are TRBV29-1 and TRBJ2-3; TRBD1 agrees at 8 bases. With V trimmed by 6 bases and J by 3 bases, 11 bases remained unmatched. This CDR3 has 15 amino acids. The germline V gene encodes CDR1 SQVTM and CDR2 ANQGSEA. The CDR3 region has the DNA TGCAGCGTGTCCTGGGGGCAGGGGGCTACAGATACGCAGTATTTT. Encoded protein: CSVSWGQGATDTQYF.

DNA of the CDR3: TGTGCCAGCAGCCGGGACAGAGGAGAAAAACTGTTTTTT. This sequence encodes CASSRDRGEKLFF. This sequence joins TRBV11-2 and TRBJ1-4; TRBD1 matches 7 bases. The junction had 5 bases not matched to a gene; V was cut back by 5 bases and J by 8 bases. Per the germline V gene, CDR1 is SGHAT and CDR2 is FQNNGV. This CDR3 is built from 13 residues.

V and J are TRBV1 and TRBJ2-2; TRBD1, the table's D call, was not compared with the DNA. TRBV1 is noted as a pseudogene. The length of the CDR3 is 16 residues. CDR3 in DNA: TGCACCAGCAGCCCCAACAGGGGGCGCCCGACCGGGGAGCTGTTTTTT. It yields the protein CTSSPNRGRPTGELFF.

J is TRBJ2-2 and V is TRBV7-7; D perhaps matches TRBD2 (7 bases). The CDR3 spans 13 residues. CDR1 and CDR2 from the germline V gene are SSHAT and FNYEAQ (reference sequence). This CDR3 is CVVGGAFTGELFF. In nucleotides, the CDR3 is TGTGTCGTAGGGGGGGCGTTCACCGGGGAGCTGTTTTTT.